This TCR beta chain was sequenced during a study of blood T cell repertoires in COVID-19. In this sample, this clone turned up once. V was trimmed by 5 bases and J by 3 bases, leaving 19 bases between them. The germline gives CDR1 SGHAT, CDR2 FQNNGV. The CDR3 spans 16 residues. As handled by the study authors: It was from reference gene primer amplification that nucleated cell counts were estimated. Clones were sequenced by immunoSEQ multiplex PCR, and TCRdb holds only the in-frame ones, with some missing. V and J calls plus clone size are reproduced from that table; the DNA served to infer D and trimming. The sample lists 120,000 to 150,000 clones, more than 75% occurring once.

V and J are TRBV11-2 and TRBJ1-2, with D maybe TRBD1 (5 bases). This receptor was obtained from a human donor in a cohort sampled during active COVID-19. The source material was peripheral blood. The CDR3 sequence: CASSNLGQLRYYGYTF. CDR3 in DNA: TGTGCCAGCAGCAACCTGGGGCAGCTAAGGTACTATGGCTACACCTTC.